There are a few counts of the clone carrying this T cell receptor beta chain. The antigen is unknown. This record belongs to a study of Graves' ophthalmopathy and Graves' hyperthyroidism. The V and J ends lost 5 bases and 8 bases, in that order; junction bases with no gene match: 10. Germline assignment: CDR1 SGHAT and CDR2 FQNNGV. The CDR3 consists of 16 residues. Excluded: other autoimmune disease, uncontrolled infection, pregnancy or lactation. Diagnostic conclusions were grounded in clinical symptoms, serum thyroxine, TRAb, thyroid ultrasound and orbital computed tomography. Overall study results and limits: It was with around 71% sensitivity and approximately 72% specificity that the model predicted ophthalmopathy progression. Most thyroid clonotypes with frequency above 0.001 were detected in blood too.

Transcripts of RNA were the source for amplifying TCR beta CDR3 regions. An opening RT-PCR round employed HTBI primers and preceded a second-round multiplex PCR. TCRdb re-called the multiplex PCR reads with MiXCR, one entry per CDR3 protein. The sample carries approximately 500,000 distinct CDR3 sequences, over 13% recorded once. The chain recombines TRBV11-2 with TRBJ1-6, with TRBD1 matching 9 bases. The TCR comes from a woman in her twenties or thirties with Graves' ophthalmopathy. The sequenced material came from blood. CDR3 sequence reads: CASSPSDRGLHSPLHF. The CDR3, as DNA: TGTGCCAGCAGCCCGTCGGACAGGGGTCTGCATTCACCCCTCCACTTT.